This T cell receptor (beta chain) is drawn from a study of blood T cell repertoires in COVID-19. In the study overall: COVID-19 samples from acute and convalescent phases originated in the United States, Italy and Spain. T cells, B-cell-depleted T cells, or PBMCs provided the cDNA or gDNA that served as material.

Original processing notes: Cell counts per sample came from amplifying reference gene primers. Clones were read by immunoSEQ multiplex PCR, and TCRdb kept only the in-frame ones, dropping some. The DNA gave D and trimming, while V, J and clone size come from that table. The sample includes just over 150,000 clones, approximately 86% of them seen just once. This receptor was obtained from a woman in her 70s with acute or convalescent COVID-19. The specimen was peripheral blood.

CDR3 nucleotides: TGTGCCAGCAGCCTCTCCGGTGTGTTTTTTGGAAACACCATATATTTT. This translates into CASSLSGVFFGNTIYF. V gene TRBV7-9 combines with J gene TRBJ1-3; D ambiguous. Per the germline V gene, CDR1 is SEHNR and CDR2 is FQNEAQ (reference sequence). The CDR3 is 16 residues long. The V end lost 5 bases, the J end lost 3 bases, and 17 bases lay between the germline ends.